The entry below describes one TCR beta chain. Its antigen is unidentified. The CDR3 length is 12 residues. V shed 3 bases and J shed 14 bases, with 17 bases lying between them. Germline CDR1 and CDR2: GTSNPN and SVGIG (reference sequence). Sequencing templates came from extracted RNA that was reverse transcribed into cDNA. Profiling relied on immunoSEQ multiplex PCR, and the TCRdb table lists in-frame clones only, not all of them. The table shows approximately 140,000 clones, with approximately 90% occurring only once. These data are taken from a study of CD8+ T cells in alopecia areata. Overall study context: It was oral tofacitinib, at 5 to 10 mg twice daily, that treated patients received. Findings and caveats of the study: Scalp lesions, especially in alopecia totalis/universalis, had higher clonality than normal scalp. Treatment with tofacitinib significantly lowered scalp clonality and reduced expanded CD8+ clones among the top 100.

The treatment denotes: oral pan-JAK inhibitor, 5-10 mg twice daily. Collection of lesional scalp punch biopsies and peripheral blood was performed in alopecia areata patients. The chain joins TRBV30 to TRBJ2-1; perhaps D is TRBD1 or TRBD2 (6 bases each). This specimen consisted of CD8+ T cells sorted from blood, obtained at week 4, from a patient treated with tofacitinib. The TCR comes from a human donor with alopecia areata. In nucleotides, the CDR3 is TGTGCCTGGAGGGCTGGGGGGCTAGCTGAGTTCTTC. It encodes CAWRAGGLAEFF.